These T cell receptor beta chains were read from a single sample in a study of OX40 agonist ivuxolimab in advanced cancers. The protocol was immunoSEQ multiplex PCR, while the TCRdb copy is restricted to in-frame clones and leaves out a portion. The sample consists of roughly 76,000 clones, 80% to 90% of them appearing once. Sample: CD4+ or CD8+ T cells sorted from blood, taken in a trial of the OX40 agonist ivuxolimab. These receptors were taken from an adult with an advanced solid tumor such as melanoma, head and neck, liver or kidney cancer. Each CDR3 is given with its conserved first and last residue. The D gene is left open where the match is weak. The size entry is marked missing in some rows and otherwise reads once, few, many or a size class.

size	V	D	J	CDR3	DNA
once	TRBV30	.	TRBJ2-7	CASNRPGKSSYEQYF	TGTGCCTCCAACCGACCGGGAAAGTCCTCCTACGAGCAGTACTTC
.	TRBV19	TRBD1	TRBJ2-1	CASRGDRGSPYNEQFF	TGTGCCAGTAGGGGAGACAGGGGGAGTCCCTACAATGAGCAGTTCTTC
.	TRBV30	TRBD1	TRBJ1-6	CAWSISGQGESPLHF	TGTGCCTGGAGTATCTCGGGACAGGGGGAATCACCCCTCCACTTT
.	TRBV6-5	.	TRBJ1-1	CASKGLNTEAFF	TGTGCCAGCAAGGGTCTGAACACTGAAGCTTTCTTT
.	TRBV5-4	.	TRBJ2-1	CASSLTASPSNEQFF	TGTGCCAGCAGCTTGACCGCGAGTCCGTCCAATGAGCAGTTCTTC
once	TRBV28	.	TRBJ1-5	CASSPNRKNQPQHF	TGTGCCAGCAGTCCAAACAGGAAGAATCAGCCCCAGCATTTT
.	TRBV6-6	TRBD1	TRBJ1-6	CASSPGQGNSPLHF	TGTGCCAGCAGTCCGGGACAGGGTAATTCACCCCTCCACTTT
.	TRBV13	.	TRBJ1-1	CASRVRYGGSDTEAFF	TGTGCCAGCAGGGTGCGATACGGGGGCTCTGACACTGAAGCTTTCTTT
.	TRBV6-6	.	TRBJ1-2	CASSLYVRVGYTF	TGTGCCAGCAGTTTATATGTTCGAGTTGGCTACACCTTC
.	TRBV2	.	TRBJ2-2	CARWVDTGELFF	TGTGCCAGATGGGTGGACACCGGGGAGCTGTTTTTT
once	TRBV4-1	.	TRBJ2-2	CASSPTPVGSSGELFF	TGCGCCAGCAGCCCAACCCCAGTGGGCTCATCCGGGGAGCTGTTTTTT
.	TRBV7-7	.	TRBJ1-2	CASSQDPGMNYGYTF	TGCGCCAGCAGCCAAGATCCAGGTATGAACTATGGCTACACCTTC
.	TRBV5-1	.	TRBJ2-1	CASSLETSSYNEQFF	TGCGCCAGCAGCTTGGAGACCAGCTCCTACAATGAGCAGTTCTTC
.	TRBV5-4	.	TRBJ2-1	CASSWRATSYNEQFF	TGTGCCAGCAGCTGGCGGGCTACATCCTACAATGAGCAGTTCTTC
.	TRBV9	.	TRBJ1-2	CASSPRGISGYTF	TGTGCCAGCAGCCCTAGAGGTATTTCGGGCTACACCTTC
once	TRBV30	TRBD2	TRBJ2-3	CAWSRLAGAADTQYF	TGTGCCTGGAGCCGTCTAGCGGGAGCGGCAGATACGCAGTATTTT
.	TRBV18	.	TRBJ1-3	CASSPRQVSSGNTIYF	TGTGCCAGCTCACCACGCCAGGTGAGCTCTGGAAACACCATATATTTT
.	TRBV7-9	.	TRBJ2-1	CASSQDEPEQFF	TGTGCCAGCAGCCAAGACGAGCCTGAGCAGTTCTTC
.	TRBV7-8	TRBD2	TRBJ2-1	CASSFEPSGRGEQFF	TGTGCCAGCAGCTTCGAGCCTAGCGGGAGGGGTGAGCAGTTCTTC
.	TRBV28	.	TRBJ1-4	CASKFGRGGEKLFF	TGTGCCAGCAAATTCGGCAGGGGAGGTGAAAAACTGTTTTTT
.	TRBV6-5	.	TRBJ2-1	CASTGQGLQRVF	TGTGCCAGCACCGGGCAGGGCCTTCAGAGGGTCTTC
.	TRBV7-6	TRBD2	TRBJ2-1	CASSLRLAGGEQFF	TGTGCCAGCAGCTTAAGGCTAGCGGGGGGTGAGCAGTTCTTC
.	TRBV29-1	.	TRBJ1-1	CSVVQKDSEAFF	TGCAGCGTTGTCCAAAAAGATAGTGAAGCTTTCTTT
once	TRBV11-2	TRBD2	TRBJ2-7	CASSFEPSGRTYEQYF	TGTGCCAGCAGCTTTGAGCCTAGCGGGAGGACATACGAGCAGTACTTC
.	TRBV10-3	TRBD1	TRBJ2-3	CAITPNRDRAFTDTQYF	TGTGCCATCACACCAAACCGGGACAGGGCCTTCACAGATACGCAGTATTTT
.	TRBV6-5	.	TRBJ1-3	CASSYSGSSGNTIYF	TGTGCCAGCAGTTACTCCGGGAGCTCTGGAAACACCATATATTTT
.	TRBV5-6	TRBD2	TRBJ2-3	CASSQRLAGFMDTQYF	TGTGCCAGCAGCCAACGACTAGCGGGATTTATGGATACGCAGTATTTT
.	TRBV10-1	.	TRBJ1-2	CASSDPRYGERRDGYTF	TGCGCCAGCAGTGACCCCCGCTACGGAGAGCGTCGCGATGGCTACACCTTC
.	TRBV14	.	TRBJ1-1	CASSQDRGNTEAFF	TGTGCCAGCAGCCAAGACAGGGGGAACACTGAAGCTTTCTTT
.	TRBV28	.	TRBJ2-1	CASSLGRELYNEQFF	TGTGCCAGCAGTTTGGGTAGAGAGCTTTACAATGAGCAGTTCTTC